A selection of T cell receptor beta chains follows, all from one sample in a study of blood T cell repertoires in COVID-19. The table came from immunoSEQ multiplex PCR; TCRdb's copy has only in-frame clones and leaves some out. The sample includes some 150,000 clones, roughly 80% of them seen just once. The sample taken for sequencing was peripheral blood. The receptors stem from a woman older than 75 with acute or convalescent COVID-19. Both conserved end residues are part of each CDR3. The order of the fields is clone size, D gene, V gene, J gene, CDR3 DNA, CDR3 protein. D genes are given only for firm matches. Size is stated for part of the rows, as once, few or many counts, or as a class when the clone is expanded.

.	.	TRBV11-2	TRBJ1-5	TGTGCCAGCAGCTTAGTATCAGGCGTTGAACAGCCCCAGCATTTT	CASSLVSGVEQPQHF
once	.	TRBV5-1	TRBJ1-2	TGCGCCAGCAGCTTTGGACAAGTCTATGGCTACACCTTC	CASSFGQVYGYTF
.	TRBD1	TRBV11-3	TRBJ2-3	TGTGCCAGCAGCTTAGGGCCGTGGACAGGGGGCGCAGATACGCAGTATTTT	CASSLGPWTGGADTQYF
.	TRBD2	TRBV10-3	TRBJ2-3	TGTGCCATCTCCCTCTTTAGCGGGGGAGCAGGAAACCCAGATACGCAGTATTTT	CAISLFSGGAGNPDTQYF
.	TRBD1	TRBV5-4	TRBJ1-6	TGTGCCAGCAGCTGGACAGGGGGCAATTCACCCCTCCACTTT	CASSWTGGNSPLHF
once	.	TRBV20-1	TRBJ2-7	TGCAGTGTTGGCAGGGGAAATGAGCAGTACTTC	CSVGRGNEQYF
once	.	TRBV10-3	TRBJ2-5	TGTGCCATCAGTGAGTCGCGGGATTCTCAAGAGACCCAGTACTTC	CAISESRDSQETQYF
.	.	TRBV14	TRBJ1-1	TGTGCCAGCAGCACGGGACTCCCGAACACTGAAGCTTTCTTT	CASSTGLPNTEAFF
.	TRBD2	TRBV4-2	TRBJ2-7	TGTGCCAGCAGCCAATTTAGCGGGGGTCCGTACGAGCAGTACTTC	CASSQFSGGPYEQYF
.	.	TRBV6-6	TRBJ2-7	TGTGCCAGCAGTTCCGGTAGATACGAGCAGTACTTC	CASSSGRYEQYF
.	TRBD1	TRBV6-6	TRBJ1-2	TGTGCCAGCAGTGAGGACAGGGCCCCCACCTTC	CASSEDRAPTF
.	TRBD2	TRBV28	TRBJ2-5	TGTGCCAGCAGTCGGACTAGCGGGACCCTTCGGGAGACCCAGTACTTC	CASSRTSGTLRETQYF
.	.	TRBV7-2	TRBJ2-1	TGTGCCAGCGCCCGGCGGGGGCCGTCCTACAATGAGCAGTTCTTC	CASARRGPSYNEQFF
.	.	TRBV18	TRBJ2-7	TGTGCCAGCTCACAGACCCAGGGCTACGAGCAGTACTTC	CASSQTQGYEQYF
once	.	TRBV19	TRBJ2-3	TGTGCCAGTAGTATAATTCCTGCGGATACGCAGTATTTT	CASSIIPADTQYF
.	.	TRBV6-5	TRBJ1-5	TGTGCCAGCAGTCGGGAACAGGGAGAGCCCCAGCATTTT	CASSREQGEPQHF
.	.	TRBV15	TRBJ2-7	TGTGCCACCAGCAGAGAAGACTTAACCTACGAGCAGTACTTC	CATSREDLTYEQYF
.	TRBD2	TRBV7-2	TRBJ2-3	TGTGCCAGCAGCTTAGTGGGATTAGCGGGAGTATCAGATACGCAGTATTTT	CASSLVGLAGVSDTQYF
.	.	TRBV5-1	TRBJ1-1	TGCGCCAGCAGCTTGTTGGACAGTACGAACACTGAAGCTTTCTTT	CASSLLDSTNTEAFF
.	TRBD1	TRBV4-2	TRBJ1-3	TGTGCCAGCAAAGACGGACAGGGAGGCACCATATATTTT	CASKDGQGGTIYF
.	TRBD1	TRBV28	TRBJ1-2	TGTGCCAGCAGCAACCCGGGACAGGGGGCCGTGGGCTATGGCTACACCTTC	CASSNPGQGAVGYGYTF
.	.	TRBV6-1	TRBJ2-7	TGTGCCAGCAGTGAAATAGGGAGGATCTACGAGCAGTACTTC	CASSEIGRIYEQYF
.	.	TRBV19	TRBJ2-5	TGTGCCAGTAGTATAGGACAGGGAGGCCAAGAGACCCAGTACTTC	CASSIGQGGQETQYF
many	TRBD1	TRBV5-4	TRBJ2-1	TGTGCCAGCAGCCTACAGGGGGGCCGCTCCTACAATGAGCAGTTCTTC	CASSLQGGRSYNEQFF
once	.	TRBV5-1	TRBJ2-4	TGCGCCAGCAGCGAAGCTAGCGAGTTAAACATTCAGTACTTC	CASSEASELNIQYF
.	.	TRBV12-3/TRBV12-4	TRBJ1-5	TGTGCCAGCAGGGGGACTCAAGGTCAGCCCCAGCATTTT	CASRGTQGQPQHF
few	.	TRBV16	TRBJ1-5	TGTGCCAGCAGCCAATCCGCGGCGGGGTTGACTCAGCCCCAGCATTTT	CASSQSAAGLTQPQHF
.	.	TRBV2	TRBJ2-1	TGTGCCAGCAGTGCGGGCTCCGGAGGGTCCTACAATGAGCAGTTCTTC	CASSAGSGGSYNEQFF
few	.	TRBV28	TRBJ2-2	TGTGCCAGCAGGCACAGGGTCACCGGGGAGCTGTTTTTT	CASRHRVTGELFF